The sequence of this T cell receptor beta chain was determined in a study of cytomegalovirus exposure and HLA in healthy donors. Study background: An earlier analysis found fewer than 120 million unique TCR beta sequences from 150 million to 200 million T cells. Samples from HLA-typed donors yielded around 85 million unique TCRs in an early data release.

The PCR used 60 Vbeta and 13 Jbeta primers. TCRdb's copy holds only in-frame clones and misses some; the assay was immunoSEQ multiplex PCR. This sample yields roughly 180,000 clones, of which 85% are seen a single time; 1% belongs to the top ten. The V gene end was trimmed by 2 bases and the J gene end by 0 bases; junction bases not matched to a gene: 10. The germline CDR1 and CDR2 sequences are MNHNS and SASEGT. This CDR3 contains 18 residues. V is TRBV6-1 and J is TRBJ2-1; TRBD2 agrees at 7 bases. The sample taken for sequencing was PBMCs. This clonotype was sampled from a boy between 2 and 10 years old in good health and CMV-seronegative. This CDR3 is CASSERLAVLSSYNEQFF. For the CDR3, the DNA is TGTGCCAGCAGTGAACGTCTAGCGGTACTCAGCTCCTACAATGAGCAGTTCTTC.